This T cell receptor beta chain came from a study of T cell responses to AZD1222 COVID-19 vaccine (dated by TCRdb to the early 2020s). Regarding the complete study: AZD1222 recipients given second doses at about 4 weeks or at about 12 weeks were pooled, since spike-specific TCR depth and breadth were not found to differ between the two schedules. TCR sequencing covered 230 to 250 trial participants: approximately 200 given two doses of AZD1222 and around 26 given two doses of MenACWY control vaccine. Trial participants were enrolled by age into subgroups of 18-55, 56-69 and 70-plus years, and around 150, 29 and 61 TCR-sequenced participants, respectively, were included in these subgroups. Findings and caveats that apply to the study as a whole: Most participants were white British and females outnumbered males, and the authors suggested that clonal diversity may have been underestimated. Because no day 14 peak-response samples were available, repertoires were characterized only after the peak T cell response. A significant rise in spike-specific TCR breadth and depth was observed after two AZD1222 doses relative to day 0 and relative to MenACWY recipients. Vaccine-associated CD4 TCRs spanned the whole spike protein, with dominant responses in regions 160-218 and 743-854. The 56-69-year group was small, and its depth increase did not reach significance, likely because of low power. Conclusions about previously exposed vaccinees are limited, since just 6 or 7 AZD1222 recipients were seropositive for SARS-CoV-2 at baseline. Reportedly, almost half of the unique spike-specific TCRs recognized epitopes lying outside the regions that are mutated in the B.1.351 and B.1.1.7 variants.

The intended sense of this specimen's time point label: baseline before first vaccination. Samples from vaccinated people were obtained from the UK trials COV001 and COV002, which included a single-blind randomized controlled phase 2/3 trial of AZD1222 (ChAdOx1 nCoV-19) in healthy adults. Trial participant PBMC samples were collected at day 0 and day 28 after the second dose for TCRbeta chain sequencing. The CDR3 regions of human TCRbeta chains were analyzed by immunosequencing. The original methods were these. TCRs in the repertoires were compared against a reference library of SARS-CoV-2-specific TCRs that had been generated with the MIRA antigen-specificity platform. Breadth meant the fraction of unique TCRs that were SARS-CoV-2-associated, whereas depth meant the fraction of total T cells that were SARS-CoV-2-associated. Using the MIRA data, each spike-specific TCR was mapped to the spike region that the TCR reacts to and placed in a CD4 or CD8 class. Log10-transformed breadth and depth values were compared by one-way ANOVA with Sidak's multiple comparisons tests. TCRdb holds this immuneACCESS table with in-frame rearrangements only. Some clones are missing; in checked studies, unresolved V genes explain under half, and the rest has no known cause. V and J calls and clone size follow that table, whereas D and trimming were derived from the DNA. Recorded for this sample are around 96,000 clones; roughly 84% of them occurred a single time. The ten largest clones capture 2.5% to 3.5% of the sample.

The germline V gene specifies MDHEN as CDR1 and SYDVKM as CDR2. The germline ends are 20 bases apart after V is trimmed by 6 bases and J by 11 bases. The CDR3 runs 15 residues from the cysteine to the phenylalanine. The retained sequence is limited to the CDR3, 45 bases, with the frame set at the first base. Worth noting for this clone: Its binding antigen is unknown. Per-nucleotide qualities are absent, and no much larger clonotype sits a single base away.

This TCR was sampled from an adult in good health. The material sequenced was peripheral blood, taken on day 0 of AZD1222 vaccination. The V gene is TRBV28 and the J gene is TRBJ1-6, and perhaps TRBD1 as D gene, on 5 matching bases. The nucleotide sequence reads as follows: TGTGCCAGCAGCTACAGGCTATCCCCGGGGACACCCCTCCACTTT. This is translated as CASSYRLSPGTPLHF.